This passage covers 22 T cell receptor beta chains from one sample sequenced in a study of molecular identifiers for immune sequencing clone quantification. TCRdb re-called the PCR reads through MiXCR, storing one row per CDR3 protein. The sample lists around 460,000 distinct CDR3 sequences, about 26% seen once, with about 0.75% in the top ten. The sample taken for sequencing was naive CD8+ T cells from blood, with Jurkat cell RNA spiked in. Sample subset: FACS-sorted CD8+CD4-CCR7+CD45RA+ naive T cells. The receptors here all came from a human donor in good health. Some libraries in this study had Jurkat cell RNA spiked in.

This clonotype has more than one count but fewer than ten. This sequence joins TRBV6-6 and TRBJ2-2; 7 bases map to TRBD1. CDR1 and CDR2 from the germline V gene are MNHNY and SVGAGI (reference sequence). Trimming removed 2 bases from V and 5 bases from J; junction bases left unmatched: 11. CDR3 length: 17 residues. CDR3 protein: CASSYASPGQFTGELFF. The CDR3 DNA sequence: TGTGCCAGCAGTTACGCAAGTCCGGGACAGTTTACCGGGGAGCTGTTTTTT.

V and J are TRBV20-1 and TRBJ2-1, with TRBD1 identical over 7 bases. Germline V gives CDR1 DFQATT, CDR2 SNEGSKA (reference sequence). V gave up 5 bases and J gave up 8 bases; unmatched junction bases: 6. The CDR3 consists of 12 residues. CDR3 protein: CSAQDRLDEQFF. CDR3 DNA: TGCAGTGCTCAGGACAGGTTAGATGAGCAGTTCTTC.

The rearrangement joins TRBV6-6 to TRBJ1-3; 9 positions match TRBD1. This CDR3 comprises 16 residues. J was trimmed by 2 bases and V by 0 bases; bases with no gene match: 2. The germline V gene encodes CDR1 MNHNY and CDR2 SVGAGI (reference sequence). This CDR3 reads CASSYSGTGPGNTIYF. CDR3 bases: TGTGCCAGCAGTTACTCGGGGACAGGGCCTGGAAACACCATATATTTT.

This clonotype was seen many times. The chain employs TRBV7-9 and TRBJ2-3; no clear D. The V gene lost 5 bases and the J gene lost 6 bases, with 12 bases spanning the gap. The CDR3 loop spans 13 amino acids. Germline V gene data show CDR1 as SEHNR and CDR2 as FQNEAQ (reference sequence). CDR3 sequence: CASSPQQTDTQYF. The DNA for the CDR3 is TGTGCCAGCAGCCCCCAACAGACCGATACGCAGTATTTT.

The sample holds a few counts of this clonotype. The chain employs TRBV20-1 and TRBJ2-3; no firm D call. Germline assignment: CDR1 DFQATT and CDR2 SNEGSKA (reference sequence). The CDR3 is made up of 16 amino acids. The V gene lost 6 bases and the J gene lost 2 bases, with 21 bases spanning the gap. The CDR3 DNA sequence: TGCAGTGCCCCCACCGATAAATGGATCCACACAGATACGCAGTATTTT. Translating gives CSAPTDKWIHTDTQYF.

This clonotype was detected a few times. The CDR3 nucleotides read TGTGCCAGCAGTAGGGGTGCGGGGGGAGAGCAGTACTTC. Protein sequence: CASSRGAGGEQYF. This sequence joins TRBV7-2 and TRBJ2-7, with 8 bases that match TRBD2. The junction had 8 bases not matched to a gene; V was cut back by 6 bases and J by 7 bases. Germline CDR1 and CDR2: SGHTA and FQGNSA. This CDR3 is built from 13 residues.

This clonotype was detected many times. The CDR3 DNA is TGCGCCAGCAGCCTTGCCTTTGTGGGAGGGCCCACCGGGGAGCTGTTTTTT. It translates to CASSLAFVGGPTGELFF. The J gene is TRBJ2-2, the V gene TRBV4-3; TRBD2 matches 7 bases. This CDR3 comprises 17 residues. Trimming took 4 bases from V and 4 from J; bases not matched to a gene: 12. Per the germline V gene, CDR1 is LGHNA and CDR2 is YSLEER.

This clonotype has ten or more counts. The rearrangement uses TRBV4-3 and TRBJ1-1, with D tentatively TRBD1 (5 bases). V lost 1 base to trimming and J lost 0 bases, with 9 bases between them. Germline CDR1 is LGHNA and CDR2 is YSLEER. The CDR3 is 15 amino acids. CDR3 sequence reads: CASSQGPGLNTEAFF. The CDR3 bases are TGCGCCAGCAGCCAAGGTCCAGGGCTGAACACTGAAGCTTTCTTT.

This clonotype was detected a few times. V and J are TRBV4-1 and TRBJ2-7; 7 positions agree with TRBD2. Trimming at V came to 3 bases and at J to 0 bases, leaving 8 bases not matched to a gene. Germline CDR1 is MGHRA and CDR2 is YSYEKL. The CDR3 loop spans 16 amino acids. The CDR3 reads CASSQNPSGYSYEQYF. In DNA form, the CDR3 reads TGCGCCAGCAGCCAGAACCCTAGCGGTTACTCCTACGAGCAGTACTTC.

This clonotype has more than one count but fewer than ten. The chain recombines TRBV4-3 with TRBJ2-7; perhaps D is TRBD1 or TRBD2 (5 bases each). V lost 4 bases, J lost 3 bases, and 16 bases lay in between. The length of the CDR3 is 15 residues. Germline CDR1 and CDR2: LGHNA and YSLEER. The CDR3 loop is CASSLEGTGLYEQYF. DNA of the CDR3: TGCGCCAGCAGCCTAGAGGGGACGGGGCTCTACGAGCAGTACTTC.

This chain links TRBV19 with TRBJ2-1; unclear D gene. Trimming shortened V by 1 base and J by 0 bases, and 7 bases separated the two germline ends. The CDR3 loop spans 15 amino acids. Looked up from germline, CDR1 is LNHDA and CDR2 is SQIVND (reference sequence). The CDR3 DNA is TGTGCCAGTAGTATAGCCTCGAGCTCCTACAATGAGCAGTTCTTC. Its translation: CASSIASSSYNEQFF.

Ten or more counts support this clonotype. The V gene is TRBV13, the J gene TRBJ1-5; D gene uncertain. Trimming took 1 base from V and 7 from J, leaving 5 bases between them. Germline V gene lookup returns CDR1 PRHDT and CDR2 FYEKMQ (reference sequence). The CDR3 has 12 residues. In DNA, the CDR3 is TGTGCCAGCAGCTTAGTGGGGCAGCCCCAGCATTTT. As protein: CASSLVGQPQHF.

In its sample, this clonotype was seen many times. This chain joins TRBV7-8 and TRBJ2-7, with TRBD2 matching over 10 bases. CDR1 is SGHVS, CDR2 FQNEAQ, per germline. The CDR3 is made up of 17 amino acids. Unmatched junction bases numbered 12, after V lost 5 bases and J lost 2 bases. The CDR3 loop reads CASSLGIAGGMTYEQYF. The DNA for the CDR3 is TGTGCCAGCAGCCTGGGGATAGCGGGGGGCATGACCTACGAGCAGTACTTC.

The genes are TRBV20-1 and TRBJ2-7; 12 bases fit TRBD2. Germline values: CDR1 DFQATT, CDR2 SNEGSKA (reference sequence). The trim removed 6 bases at V and 4 bases at J, leaving 22 bases unmatched. The CDR3 length is 19 residues. The CDR3 is CSAPRTGGKTSGRSYEQYF. CDR3 nucleotide sequence: TGCAGTGCCCCCAGGACAGGGGGGAAGACTAGCGGGAGAAGTTACGAGCAGTACTTC.

Regarding this clonotype: Since a much larger clone is just one base distant, this may be a read error. The rearrangement uses TRBV5-6 and TRBJ1-1, with D possibly TRBD1 on 5 matching bases. This CDR3 is built from 14 residues. Germline assignment: CDR1 SGHDT and CDR2 YYEEEE. CDR3 nucleotides: TGTGCCGGCAGCTTCAGTTGGGACCCGAGCCAGGCTTTCTTT. Translating gives CAGSFSWDPSQAFF. The full variable domain, its missing parts supplied by reference TRBV5-6 and TRBJ1-1, is DAGVTQSPTHLIKTRGQQVTLRCSPKSGHDTVSWYQQALGQGPQFIFQYYEEEERQRGNFPDRFSGHQFPNYSSELNVNALLLGDSALYLCAGSFSWDPSQAFFGQGTRLTVV.

This clonotype occurred many times. This chain links TRBV12-3 or TRBV12-4 with TRBJ1-2; 7 bases agree with TRBD1. V trimming: 9 bases; J trimming: 4 bases; junction bases outside the gene matches: 8. The CDR3 is 13 amino acids. This chain's CDR3 is CASSPGTVYGYTF. For the CDR3, the DNA is TGTGCCAGTAGTCCCGGGACAGTCTATGGCTACACCTTC.

This clonotype was counted a single time. V is TRBV12-3 or TRBV12-4 and J is TRBJ1-4; 8 bases are a match to TRBD1. This CDR3 comprises 14 residues. The J segment lost 8 bases and the V segment lost 8 bases, leaving 10 bases of the junction unmatched. For the CDR3, the DNA is TGTGCCAGCGGTAGACAGGGGCCTAGGGAAAAACTGTTTTTT. Its translation: CASGRQGPREKLFF.

As to this clonotype: One end of the junction is discordant with germline, which a read error may explain. The chain employs TRBV7-9 and TRBJ2-7; 9 nucleotides line up with TRBD1. Germline CDR1 is SEHNR and CDR2 is FQNEAQ (reference sequence). The CDR3 loop spans 14 amino acids. The CDR3 protein is CACSPTGGEYEQYF. The CDR3 DNA follows: TGTGCCTGCAGCCCGACAGGGGGTGAATACGAGCAGTACTTC.

The chain combines TRBV7-9 with TRBJ1-2; possibly TRBD1 for D (6 bases). Per the germline V gene, CDR1 is SEHNR and CDR2 is FQNEAQ (reference sequence). The length of the CDR3 is 15 residues. V gave up 2 bases and J gave up 6 bases, with 16 bases separating them. This chain's CDR3 is CASSLWSQGMDGYTF. CDR3 in DNA: TGTGCCAGCAGCTTATGGTCACAGGGAATGGATGGCTACACCTTC. The full variable domain, in which reference TRBV7-9 and TRBJ1-2 provide the parts outside the CDR3, is DTGVSQNPRHKITKRGQNVTFRCDPISEHNRLYWYRQTLGQGPEFLTYFQNEAQLEKSRLLSDRFSAERPKGSFSTLEIQRTEQGDSAMYLCASSLWSQGMDGYTFGSGTRLTVV.

In this sample, this clonotype turned up a few times. J is TRBJ2-5 and V is TRBV20-1; possibly TRBD2 for D (5 bases). Trimming stripped 0 bases from V and 7 bases from J, with 21 bases between. CDR1 and CDR2 (germline): DFQATT, SNEGSKA (reference sequence). This CDR3 is built from 16 residues. The CDR3 bases are TGCAGTGCTAGAGATTCGGGGTCCCCCCGAAGAGGGACCCAGTACTTC. It specifies CSARDSGSPRRGTQYF.

This clonotype has more than one count but fewer than ten. This chain joins TRBV9 and TRBJ2-5; D is unresolved. The CDR3 is 15 amino acids. CDR1 and CDR2 from the germline V gene are SGDLS and YYNGEE. V lost 0 bases and J lost 1, with 10 bases in between. CDR3 nucleotides: TGTGCCAGCAGCGTAGGAACACGTACCCAAGAGACCCAGTACTTC. It specifies CASSVGTRTQETQYF.

Notes on this clonotype: One end of the junction fails to match germline, which may point to a read error. The chain employs TRBV28 and TRBJ2-7, with D possibly matching TRBD1 (6 bases). Germline V gene lookup returns CDR1 MDHEN and CDR2 SYDVKM. This CDR3 comprises 15 residues. For the CDR3, the DNA is TGTGCCAGCAGTTTTCGTGGGACAAGGACCTACGAGAAGTACTTC. Its protein product is CASSFRGTRTYEKYF.